The 14 T cell receptor beta chains below were found in one sample sequenced in a study of blood T cell repertoires in COVID-19. Measured with immunoSEQ multiplex PCR; TCRdb has only the in-frame clones, and not every one. The top ten clones hold approximately 9.8% of a sample with around 270,000 clones, approximately 86% of them seen once. Sequenced material: peripheral blood. Source of these receptors: a man in his forties or fifties who had recovered from COVID-19.

This chain links TRBV6-5 with TRBJ1-5; D is undetermined. Between the trimmed V and J ends, which lost 7 bases and 0 bases, there was a span of 13 bases. The length of the CDR3 is 15 residues. Germline-derived CDR1 and CDR2 are MNHEY and SVGAGI. CDR3 in amino acids: CASTPATGSNQPQHF. CDR3 DNA sequence: TGTGCCAGCACCCCAGCGACGGGTAGCAATCAGCCCCAGCATTTT.

This sequence joins TRBV6-6 and TRBJ1-2; weak D call: TRBD1 (6 bases). Germline-derived CDR1 and CDR2 are MNHNY and SVGAGI (reference sequence). The V and J ends lost 5 bases and 8 bases respectively, with 15 bases between them. The CDR3 extends over 13 amino acids. As DNA, the CDR3 is TGTGCCAGCAGTCTTTGGGGGGGGCGAGGCTACACCTTC. Amino acid sequence: CASSLWGGRGYTF.

The chain uses TRBV11-3 and TRBJ2-6; 7 bases align to TRBD1. Germline trimming cut 0 bases from V and 13 bases from J; bases unmatched to any gene: 9. This CDR3 has 15 residues. Looked up from germline, CDR1 is SGHNT and CDR2 is YENEEA. Here the CDR3 reads CASSLDGTATQVLTF. Written as DNA, the CDR3 is TGTGCCAGCAGCTTAGACGGGACAGCGACCCAGGTCCTGACTTTC. Looking up the rest from reference TRBV11-3 and TRBJ2-6 gives the full variable domain: EAGVVQSPRYKIIEKKQPVAFWCNPISGHNTLYWYLQNLGQGPELLIRYENEEAVDDSQLPKDRFSAERLKGVDSTLKIQPAELGDSAVYLCASSLDGTATQVLTFGAGSRLTVL.

The chain joins TRBV2 to TRBJ1-2, with D perhaps matching TRBD1 (6 bases). The V end was cut by 5 bases, the J end by 4 bases, with 14 bases between. This CDR3 region has 14 residues. Germline CDR1 is SNHLY and CDR2 is FYNNEI. The CDR3 reads CASSSFGGLYGYTF. CDR3 nucleotide sequence: TGTGCCAGCAGTTCCTTCGGGGGGCTCTATGGCTACACCTTC. Based on the CDR3 plus reference TRBV2 and TRBJ1-2, the full variable domain is EPEVTQTPSHQVTQMGQEVILRCVPISNHLYFYWYRQILGQKVEFLVSFYNNEISEKSEIFDDQFSVERPDGSNFTLKIRSTKLEDSAMYFCASSSFGGLYGYTFGSGTRLTVV.

This clone has only a few counts. This rearrangement joins TRBV15 to TRBJ1-2; D call uncertain. The CDR3 is 13 amino acids. The ends were cut back, 0 bases at V and 5 bases at J, with 7 bases in the middle. CDR1 is LNHNV, CDR2 YYDKDF, per germline (reference sequence). Here the CDR3 DNA reads TGTGCCACCAGCAGAGATCAACAGTATGGCTACACCTTC. As protein: CATSRDQQYGYTF.

The V call is TRBV2, the J call TRBJ2-7; 15 bases match TRBD2. The ends lost 8 bases at V and 5 bases at J; junction bases unmatched: 10. Germline V CDR1 and CDR2: SNHLY, FYNNEI. The CDR3 has 16 residues. CDR3 amino acids: CASPGTSGRSIDEQYF. DNA of the CDR3: TGTGCCAGCCCAGGGACTAGCGGGAGGAGTATCGACGAGCAGTACTTC.

V usage is TRBV18 and J usage is TRBJ2-7, with D tentatively TRBD1 (7 bases). The CDR3 covers 13 residues. The ends were cut back, 6 bases at V and 7 bases at J, with 16 bases in the middle. Germline assignment: CDR1 KGHSH and CDR2 LQKENI. This chain's CDR3 is CASSLSAGGEQYF. In DNA, the CDR3 is TGTGCCAGCTCCCTTTCTGCAGGGGGGGAGCAGTACTTC.

V usage is TRBV11-3 and J usage is TRBJ2-1, with 9 nucleotides matching TRBD2. The ends lost 0 bases at V and 4 bases at J; junction bases unmatched: 4. Germline V gene data show CDR1 as SGHNT and CDR2 as YENEEA. The CDR3 is 16 amino acids. The CDR3 region has the DNA TGTGCCAGCAGCTTAGAGTCGGCGGGGGGGTACAATGAGCAGTTCTTC. It encodes CASSLESAGGYNEQFF.

V gene TRBV24-1 combines with J gene TRBJ2-2; 9 nucleotides line up with TRBD1. The CDR3 sequence is 16 residues long. Germline V CDR1 and CDR2: KGHDR, SFDVKD. The V and J ends lost 5 bases and 5 bases, in that order; junction bases with no gene match: 8. The DNA for the CDR3 is TGTGCCACCAGTGCGACAGGGGGGAGTAGGACCGGGGAGCTGTTTTTT. Residues: CATSATGGSRTGELFF.

The chain has TRBV11-3 and TRBJ2-7, with 8 bases aligning to TRBD2. J was trimmed by 5 bases and V by 5 bases; bases with no gene match: 11. The CDR3 spans 15 residues. Germline CDR1 SGHNT, CDR2 YENEEA. The CDR3, as DNA: TGTGCCAGCAGCCTAGGGGCGGGAGGAATAAACGAGCAGTACTTC. Residues: CASSLGAGGINEQYF.

This clone has more than one count but fewer than ten. The V gene is TRBV23-1, the J gene TRBJ1-2; D is unclear. TRBV23-1 carries the ORF label, with uncertain function. V lost 3 bases and J 5 bases, leaving 7 bases between the germline ends. There are 12 residues in the CDR3. The CDR3 is CASSHSLYGYTF. In DNA form, the CDR3 reads TGCGCCAGCAGTCACTCACTATATGGCTACACCTTC.

This chain uses TRBV7-2 with TRBJ2-3; D is unresolved. The CDR3 runs to 14 residues. Germline V lookup: CDR1 SGHTA, CDR2 FQGNSA. V was trimmed by 1 base and J by 6 bases, leaving 11 bases between them. CDR3 coding DNA: TGTGCCAGCAGCTTAGGATTGCCCGGGGATACGCAGTATTTT. It specifies CASSLGLPGDTQYF. The full variable domain, with the rest looked up from reference TRBV7-2 and TRBJ2-3, is GAGVSQSPSNKVTEKGKDVELRCDPISGHTALYWYRQSLGQGLEFLIYFQGNSAPDKSGLPSDRFSAERTGGSVSTLTIQRTQQEDSAVYLCASSLGLPGDTQYFGPGTRLTVL.

V is TRBV9 and J is TRBJ1-2; maybe TRBD1 (6 bases). The V gene's germline CDR1 is SGDLS and CDR2 YYNGEE. V gave up 5 bases and J gave up 7 bases, with 21 bases separating them. This CDR3 is 15 amino acids long. This chain's CDR3 is CASSTATRGSGGYTF. The DNA of the CDR3 is TGTGCCAGCAGTACCGCCACTAGGGGGTCCGGTGGCTACACCTTC.

The rearrangement joins TRBV7-2 to TRBJ2-7; the D gene is possibly TRBD2 (6 bases). This CDR3 comprises 16 residues. Germline CDR1 reads SGHTA; CDR2 reads FQGNSA. Trimming shortened V by 0 bases and J by 2 bases, and 14 bases separated the two germline ends. This CDR3 is CASSLAISGTPYEQYF. The CDR3 DNA reads as TGTGCCAGCAGCTTAGCGATTAGCGGCACTCCCTACGAGCAGTACTTC.